This T cell receptor (beta chain) derives from a study of T cell changes during pregnancy in multiple sclerosis. With 5 bases removed from V and 3 bases from J, the gap between germline ends came to 14 bases. This CDR3 is built from 14 residues. CDR1 and CDR2 (germline): SGHTA, FQGNSA. This clone was observed a handful of times. The assay was immunoSEQ multiplex PCR, and TCRdb's table has in-frame clones only and misses some. This sample has roughly 50,000 clones; around 92% occur once, and the top ten carry 0.25%. The chain uses TRBV7-2 and TRBJ2-7; the D gene is possibly TRBD2 (6 bases). The sample here was CD4+ T cells from peripheral blood mononuclear cells, taken in the third trimester of pregnancy. The TCR originated in a female donor with multiple sclerosis, enrolled in a pregnancy study. CDR3 in amino acids: CASSPGGSRYEQYF. Written as DNA, the CDR3 is TGTGCCAGCAGCCCTGGGGGGTCGCGCTACGAGCAGTACTTC. Complete variable domain (other parts from reference TRBV7-2 and TRBJ2-7): GAGVSQSPSNKVTEKGKDVELRCDPISGHTALYWYRQSLGQGLEFLIYFQGNSAPDKSGLPSDRFSAERTGGSVSTLTIQRTQQEDSAVYLCASSPGGSRYEQYFGPGTRLTVT.